This T cell receptor beta chain was captured in a study of T cell repertoires in cytomegalovirus infection. Study overall: Evidence of both CMV infection and a matching HLA type came from public TCR beta signatures.

TCRdb redid the calling of the reads with MiXCR, one entry per CDR3 protein. The repertoire consists of some 220,000 distinct CDR3 sequences, with under 8.5% occurring once and the leading ten covering 5.5% to 8%. Trimming pared 3 bases from V and 7 bases from J, leaving 13 bases between. This CDR3 contains 15 residues. Germline loops: CDR1 MNHNS, CDR2 SASEGT. This clonotype has a handful of counts. This chain joins TRBV6-1 and TRBJ2-6; D is unresolved. Sequenced input: PBMCs. The clonotype originates from a human donor in good health (CMV status not recorded). Some clones in this sample may be carry-over from other donors' samples. For the CDR3, the DNA is TGTGCCAGCAGTGATGAGAGCTCAAGTGCCAACGTCCTGACTTTC. Its translation: CASSDESSSANVLTF.